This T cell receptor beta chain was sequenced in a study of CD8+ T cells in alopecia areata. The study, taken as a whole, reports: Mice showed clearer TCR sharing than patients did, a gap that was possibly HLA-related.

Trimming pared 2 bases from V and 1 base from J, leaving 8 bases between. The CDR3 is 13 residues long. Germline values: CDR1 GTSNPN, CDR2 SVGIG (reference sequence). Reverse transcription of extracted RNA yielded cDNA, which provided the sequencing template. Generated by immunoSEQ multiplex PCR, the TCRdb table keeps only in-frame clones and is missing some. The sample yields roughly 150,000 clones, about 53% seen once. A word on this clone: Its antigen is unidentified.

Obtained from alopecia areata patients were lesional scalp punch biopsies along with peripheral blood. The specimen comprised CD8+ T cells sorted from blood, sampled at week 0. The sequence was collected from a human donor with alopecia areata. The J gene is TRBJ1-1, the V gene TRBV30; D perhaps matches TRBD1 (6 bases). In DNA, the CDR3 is TGTGCCTGGAGTACGGGACAGAACACTGAAGCTTTCTTT. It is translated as CAWSTGQNTEAFF.